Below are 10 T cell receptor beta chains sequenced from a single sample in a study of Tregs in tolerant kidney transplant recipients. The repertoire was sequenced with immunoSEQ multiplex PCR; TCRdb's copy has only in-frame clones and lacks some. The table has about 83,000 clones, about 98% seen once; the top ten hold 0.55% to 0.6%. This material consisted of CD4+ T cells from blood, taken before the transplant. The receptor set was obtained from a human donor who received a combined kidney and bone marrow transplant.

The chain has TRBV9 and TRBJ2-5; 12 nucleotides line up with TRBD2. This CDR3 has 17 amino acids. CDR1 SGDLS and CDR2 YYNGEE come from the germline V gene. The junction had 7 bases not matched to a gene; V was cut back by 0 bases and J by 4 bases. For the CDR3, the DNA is TGTGCCAGCAGCGTAGTGGCTAGCGGGGGGGCCTTAGAGACCCAGTACTTC. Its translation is CASSVVASGGALETQYF.

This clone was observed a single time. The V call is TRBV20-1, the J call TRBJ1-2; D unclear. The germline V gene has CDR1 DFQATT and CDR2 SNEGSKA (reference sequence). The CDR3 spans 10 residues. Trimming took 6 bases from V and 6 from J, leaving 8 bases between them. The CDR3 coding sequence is TGCAGTGCCGGAGGGAATGGCTACACCTTC. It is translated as CSAGGNGYTF.

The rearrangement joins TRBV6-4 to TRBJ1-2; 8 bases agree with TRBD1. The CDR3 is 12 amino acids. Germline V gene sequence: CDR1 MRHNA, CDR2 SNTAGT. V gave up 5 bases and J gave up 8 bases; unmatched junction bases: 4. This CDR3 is CASSSSGGGYTF. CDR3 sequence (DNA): TGTGCCAGCAGTTCCTCAGGGGGCGGCTACACCTTC.

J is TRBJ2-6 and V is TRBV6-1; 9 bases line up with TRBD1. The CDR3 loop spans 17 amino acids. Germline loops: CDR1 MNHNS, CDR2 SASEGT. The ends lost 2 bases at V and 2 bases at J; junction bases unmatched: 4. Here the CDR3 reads CASSEFDRGTGANVLTF. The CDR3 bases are TGTGCCAGCAGTGAATTTGACAGGGGGACTGGGGCCAACGTCCTGACTTTC.

CDR3 sequence reads: CASSLRQGATDTQYF. The CDR3, as DNA: TGTGCCAGCAGTTTAAGGCAGGGGGCGACAGATACGCAGTATTTT. The chain links TRBV28 to TRBJ2-3, with TRBD1 matching 8 bases. The V gene end was trimmed by 2 bases and the J gene end by 3 bases; junction bases not matched to a gene: 4. CDR1 MDHEN and CDR2 SYDVKM come from the germline V gene. CDR3 length: 15 amino acids.

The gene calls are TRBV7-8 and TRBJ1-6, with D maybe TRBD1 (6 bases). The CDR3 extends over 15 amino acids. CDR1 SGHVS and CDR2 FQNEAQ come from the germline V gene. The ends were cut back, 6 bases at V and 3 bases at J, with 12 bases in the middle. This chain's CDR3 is CASRNRALYNSPLHF. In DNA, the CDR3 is TGTGCCAGCAGGAACAGGGCCCTCTATAATTCACCCCTCCACTTT. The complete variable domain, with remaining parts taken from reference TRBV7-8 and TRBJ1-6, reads GAGVSQSPRYKVAKRGQDVALRCDPISGHVSLFWYQQALGQGPEFLTYFQNEAQLDKSGLPSDRFFAERPEGSVSTLKIQRTQQEDSAVYLCASRNRALYNSPLHFGNGTRLTVT.

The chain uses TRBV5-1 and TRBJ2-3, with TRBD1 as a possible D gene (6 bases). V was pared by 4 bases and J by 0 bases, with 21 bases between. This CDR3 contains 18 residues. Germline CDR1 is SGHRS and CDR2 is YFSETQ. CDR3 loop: CASSPRTGWETSTDTQYF. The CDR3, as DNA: TGCGCCAGCAGCCCTAGAACAGGGTGGGAAACTAGCACAGATACGCAGTATTTT.

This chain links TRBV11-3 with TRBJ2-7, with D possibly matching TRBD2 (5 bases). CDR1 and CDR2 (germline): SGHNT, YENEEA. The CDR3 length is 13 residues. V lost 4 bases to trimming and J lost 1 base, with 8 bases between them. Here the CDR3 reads CASSSRGSYEQYF. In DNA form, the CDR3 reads TGTGCCAGCAGCTCCCGCGGGTCCTACGAGCAGTACTTC.

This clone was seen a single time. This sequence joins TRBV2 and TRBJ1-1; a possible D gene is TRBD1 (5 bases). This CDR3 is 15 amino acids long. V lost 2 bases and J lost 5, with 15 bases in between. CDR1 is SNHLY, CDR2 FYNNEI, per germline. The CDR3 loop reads CASSEYPGWLTEAFF. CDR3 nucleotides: TGTGCCAGCAGTGAATATCCAGGGTGGTTGACTGAAGCTTTCTTT.

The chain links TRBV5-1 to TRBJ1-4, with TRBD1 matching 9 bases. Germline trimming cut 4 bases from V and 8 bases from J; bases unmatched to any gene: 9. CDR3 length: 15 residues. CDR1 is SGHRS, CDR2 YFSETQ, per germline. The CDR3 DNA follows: TGCGCCAGCAGCCCCCACAGGGGGCTCGGGGAAAAACTGTTTTTT. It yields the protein CASSPHRGLGEKLFF.